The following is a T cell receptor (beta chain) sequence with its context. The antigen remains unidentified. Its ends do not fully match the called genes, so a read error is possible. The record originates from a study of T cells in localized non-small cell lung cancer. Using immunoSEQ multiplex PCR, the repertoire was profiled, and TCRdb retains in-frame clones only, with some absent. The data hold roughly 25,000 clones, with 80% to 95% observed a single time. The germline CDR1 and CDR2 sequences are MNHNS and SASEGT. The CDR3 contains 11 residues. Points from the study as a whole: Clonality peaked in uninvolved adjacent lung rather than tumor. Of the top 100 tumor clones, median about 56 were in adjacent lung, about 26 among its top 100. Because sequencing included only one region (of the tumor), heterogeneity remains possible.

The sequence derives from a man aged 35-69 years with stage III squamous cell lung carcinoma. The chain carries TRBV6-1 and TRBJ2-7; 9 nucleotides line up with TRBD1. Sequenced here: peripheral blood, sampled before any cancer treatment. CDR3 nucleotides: TGTGCCAGCAGTACCTTACGGGACAGGGCCTTC. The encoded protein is CASSTLRDRAF.